This T cell receptor (beta chain) is from a study of CD8 T cells in ankylosing spondylitis. The length of the CDR3 is 12 residues. The V end was cut by 6 bases, the J end by 2 bases, with 7 bases between. This clonotype was observed many times. Its antigen is unidentified. Study-level points and caveats: Some motif variants had been reported before (in reactive arthritis synovial fluid and blood). Ankylosing spondylitis blood appeared to carry a characteristic TCR beta motif of several highly homologous variants.

MiXCR, run by TCRdb on the 5' RACE reads, gives a single entry per CDR3 protein. This sample has approximately 260,000 distinct CDR3 sequences, with 8.6% found just once. The V and J genes are TRBV12-3 or TRBV12-4 and TRBJ2-5; D is perhaps TRBD1 (5 bases). The TCR was taken from a male donor with ankylosing spondylitis or in good health (not recorded which). Sequenced sample: blood, either unsorted or a sorted T cell fraction (not recorded which). The CDR3 loop is CASRRGQETQYF. The CDR3 DNA follows: TGTGCCAGCAGAAGGGGTCAAGAGACCCAGTACTTC.